Each of the 8 T cell receptor beta chains below was sequenced from the same sample in a study of blood T cell repertoires in COVID-19. Sequencing was performed with immunoSEQ multiplex PCR; in TCRdb, only in-frame clones are kept and a portion is missing. The profile shows about 350,000 clones, roughly 84% of them singletons. Sequencing used PBMCs or T cells enriched from blood (not recorded which). Receptor source: a woman aged 25 to 39 who had recovered from COVID-19.

The chain joins TRBV7-9 to TRBJ2-3; 12 nucleotides agree with TRBD2. Losses at the gene ends were 5 bases for V and 7 bases for J; bases not matched to a gene: 10. The CDR3 is made up of 16 amino acids. Germline-derived CDR1 and CDR2 are SEHNR and FQNEAQ (reference sequence). DNA for the CDR3: TGTGCCAGCAGCCGGGGCCCTAGCGGGGGGGCCTATACGCAGTATTTT. It specifies CASSRGPSGGAYTQYF.

The chain combines TRBV7-9 with TRBJ1-2; D gene unclear. Germline CDR1 and CDR2: SEHNR and FQNEAQ (reference sequence). The CDR3 is 12 residues long. Trimming shortened V by 1 base and J by 7 bases, and 7 bases separated the two germline ends. CDR3 residues: CASSLGTSGYTF. In nucleotides, the CDR3 is TGTGCCAGCAGCTTAGGAACGAGTGGCTACACCTTC.

The gene calls are TRBV13 and TRBJ1-2; TRBD1 matches 9 bases. This CDR3 region has 15 residues. Trimming at V came to 5 bases and at J to 3 bases, leaving 7 bases not matched to a gene. Germline V gene data show CDR1 as PRHDT and CDR2 as FYEKMQ (reference sequence). This CDR3 is CASSGPGQGYYGYTF. The DNA for the CDR3 is TGTGCCAGCAGCGGGCCGGGACAGGGTTACTATGGCTACACCTTC.

The chain employs TRBV28 and TRBJ1-5, with TRBD1 matching 9 bases. Germline-derived CDR1 and CDR2 are MDHEN and SYDVKM. J was trimmed by 1 base and V by 3 bases; bases with no gene match: 4. The CDR3 extends over 16 amino acids. The chain's CDR3 is CASSFSGQGSNQPQHF. For the CDR3, the DNA is TGTGCCAGCAGTTTTTCTGGACAGGGGAGCAATCAGCCCCAGCATTTT.

This chain joins TRBV18 and TRBJ1-6; 7 nucleotides align to TRBD1. There are 15 residues in the CDR3. Germline-derived CDR1 and CDR2 are KGHSH and LQKENI. Trimming at V came to 4 bases and at J to 9 bases, leaving 9 bases not matched to a gene. CDR3 amino acids: CASSRGTVGGSPLHF. CDR3 DNA sequence: TGTGCCAGCTCACGAGGGACAGTTGGCGGTTCACCCCTCCACTTT.

J is TRBJ1-5 and V is TRBV14; D perhaps matches TRBD1 (6 bases). Germline V gene lookup returns CDR1 SGHDN and CDR2 FVKESK. The V gene lost 1 base and the J gene lost 4 bases, with 14 bases spanning the gap. This CDR3 is built from 16 residues. CDR3 loop: CASSQALGQLNQPQHF. The CDR3 bases are TGTGCCAGCAGCCAAGCCCTTGGACAGCTTAATCAGCCCCAGCATTTT.

The rearrangement joins TRBV7-9 to TRBJ1-4, with D perhaps matching TRBD1 (6 bases). Trimming left V 0 bases short and J 3 bases short, with 11 bases between. The germline CDR1 and CDR2 sequences are SEHNR and FQNEAQ (reference sequence). This CDR3 region has 16 residues. The CDR3 region has the DNA TGTGCCAGCAGCTTAGCGCAGGGGCGGCCTAATGAAAAACTGTTTTTT. Encoded protein: CASSLAQGRPNEKLFF.

CDR3 DNA: TGCGCCACCCGGGAGGGTTCCTCTGGAAACACCATATATTTT. Translating gives CATREGSSGNTIYF. V is TRBV5-1 and J is TRBJ1-3; D is ambiguous. V lost 9 bases and J 0 bases, leaving 13 bases between the germline ends. The V gene's germline CDR1 is SGHRS and CDR2 YFSETQ. The CDR3 has 14 amino acids.